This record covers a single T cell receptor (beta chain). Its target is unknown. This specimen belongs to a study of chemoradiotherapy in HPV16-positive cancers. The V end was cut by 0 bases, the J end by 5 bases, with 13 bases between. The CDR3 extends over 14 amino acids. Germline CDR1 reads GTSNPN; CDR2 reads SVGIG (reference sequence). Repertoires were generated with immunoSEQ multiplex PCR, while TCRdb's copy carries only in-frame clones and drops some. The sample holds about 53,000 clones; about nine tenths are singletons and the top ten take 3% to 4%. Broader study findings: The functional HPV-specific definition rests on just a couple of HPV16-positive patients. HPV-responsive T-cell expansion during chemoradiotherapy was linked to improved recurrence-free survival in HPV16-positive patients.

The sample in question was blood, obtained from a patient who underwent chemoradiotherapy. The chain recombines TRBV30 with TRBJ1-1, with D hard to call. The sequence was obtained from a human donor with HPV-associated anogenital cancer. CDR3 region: CAWSVRPRWTEAFF. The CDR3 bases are TGTGCCTGGAGTGTTAGACCGAGGTGGACTGAAGCTTTCTTT.